The rows below give T cell receptor beta chains drawn from one sample of a study of Graves' ophthalmopathy and Graves' hyperthyroidism. TCRdb called the multiplex PCR reads again in MiXCR, with one record for every CDR3 protein. The sample lists over 150,000 distinct CDR3 sequences; more than 30% were seen once. The sample was peripheral blood. The receptors were gathered from a middle-aged woman with Graves' ophthalmopathy. Both conserved end residues are part of each CDR3. D genes are given only for firm matches. Only part of the rows carry a size: once, few, many, or a class if the clone is expanded.

d_call: -; j_call: TRBJ1-3; clone_size: -; v_call: TRBV6-2/TRBV6-3; cdr3_aa: CASSYTGPSSGNTIYF; cdr3_nt: TGTGCCAGCAGTTACACCGGGCCATCTTCTGGAAACACCATATATTTT
d_call: -; j_call: TRBJ1-1; clone_size: -; v_call: TRBV30; cdr3_aa: CAWIGMNTEAFF; cdr3_nt: TGTGCCTGGATAGGGATGAACACTGAAGCTTTCTTT
d_call: -; j_call: TRBJ2-7; clone_size: many; v_call: TRBV11-2; cdr3_aa: CASSLGQGGWYEQYF; cdr3_nt: TGTGCCAGCAGCTTAGGACAGGGAGGTTGGTACGAGCAGTACTTC
d_call: -; j_call: TRBJ1-2; clone_size: -; v_call: TRBV19; cdr3_aa: CASSTVTARFHYGYTF; cdr3_nt: TGTGCCAGTAGTACAGTTACGGCGCGCTTCCACTATGGCTACACCTTC
d_call: -; j_call: TRBJ1-1; clone_size: many; v_call: TRBV9; cdr3_aa: CASSASHAWNTEAFF; cdr3_nt: TGTGCCAGCAGCGCCAGTCATGCGTGGAACACTGAAGCTTTCTTT
d_call: -; j_call: TRBJ1-1; clone_size: many; v_call: TRBV28; cdr3_aa: CASSSQVLAEAFF; cdr3_nt: TGTGCCAGCAGTTCGCAGGTATTAGCTGAAGCTTTCTTT
d_call: -; j_call: TRBJ1-1; clone_size: many; v_call: TRBV28; cdr3_aa: CASSSYRDSDTEAFF; cdr3_nt: TGTGCCAGCAGTAGCTACAGGGATTCAGACACTGAAGCTTTCTTT
d_call: -; j_call: TRBJ2-5; clone_size: many; v_call: TRBV28; cdr3_aa: CASRGFREETQYF; cdr3_nt: TGTGCCAGCCGTGGATTCCGAGAAGAGACCCAGTACTTC
d_call: TRBD2; j_call: TRBJ2-5; clone_size: -; v_call: TRBV6-1; cdr3_aa: CASSDPGRGQETQYF; cdr3_nt: TGTGCCAGCAGTGATCCGGGGAGGGGCCAAGAGACCCAGTACTTC
d_call: -; j_call: TRBJ1-1; clone_size: once; v_call: TRBV7-3; cdr3_aa: CASSRKGNTEAFF; cdr3_nt: TGTGCCAGCAGTCGAAAGGGGAACACTGAAGCTTTCTTT
d_call: -; j_call: TRBJ2-7; clone_size: many; v_call: TRBV11-1; cdr3_aa: CASSLRGASVYYEQYF; cdr3_nt: TGTGCCAGCAGCTTAAGGGGGGCCTCGGTATACTACGAGCAGTACTTC
d_call: -; j_call: TRBJ2-3; clone_size: many; v_call: TRBV11-1; cdr3_aa: CASSLARWQGSSDTQYF; cdr3_nt: TGTGCCAGCAGCTTAGCTCGTTGGCAGGGATCATCGGATACGCAGTATTTT
d_call: -; j_call: TRBJ2-2; clone_size: -; v_call: TRBV5-5; cdr3_aa: CASSYSMTSPRELFF; cdr3_nt: TGTGCCAGCAGTTACTCGATGACAAGCCCCAGGGAGCTGTTTTTT
d_call: -; j_call: TRBJ2-2; clone_size: many; v_call: TRBV9; cdr3_aa: CASSVEVIDTGELFF; cdr3_nt: TGTGCCAGCAGCGTAGAAGTTATCGACACCGGGGAGCTGTTTTTT
d_call: -; j_call: TRBJ2-5; clone_size: -; v_call: TRBV7-8; cdr3_aa: CASREYEETQYF; cdr3_nt: TGTGCCAGCCGGGAGTATGAAGAGACCCAGTACTTC
d_call: -; j_call: TRBJ1-1; clone_size: many; v_call: TRBV12-3/TRBV12-4; cdr3_aa: CVSSLRRQQNTEAFF; cdr3_nt: TGTGTCAGCAGTTTGAGGCGCCAGCAGAACACTGAAGCTTTCTTT
d_call: -; j_call: TRBJ1-5; clone_size: many; v_call: TRBV20-1; cdr3_aa: CSAGLTQHF; cdr3_nt: TGCAGTGCTGGACTGACCCAGCATTTT
d_call: -; j_call: TRBJ1-2; clone_size: few; v_call: TRBV12-3/TRBV12-4; cdr3_aa: CASREGKAHGYTF; cdr3_nt: TGTGCCAGCAGAGAGGGAAAGGCACATGGCTACACCTTC
d_call: TRBD2; j_call: TRBJ2-7; clone_size: once; v_call: TRBV7-2; cdr3_aa: CASSSPPLADYEQYF; cdr3_nt: TGTGCCAGCAGCTCTCCTCCACTAGCGGACTACGAGCAGTACTTC
d_call: TRBD2; j_call: TRBJ2-5; clone_size: many; v_call: TRBV28; cdr3_aa: CASSSAGLDPRETQYF; cdr3_nt: TGTGCCAGCAGTTCCGCGGGACTAGATCCCCGAGAGACCCAGTACTTC
d_call: -; j_call: TRBJ2-7; clone_size: -; v_call: TRBV28; cdr3_aa: CASSGVLEQYF; cdr3_nt: TGTGCCAGCAGTGGGGTATTGGAGCAGTACTTC
d_call: -; j_call: TRBJ1-2; clone_size: many; v_call: TRBV11-2; cdr3_aa: CASSFSMGHHGRTYTF; cdr3_nt: TGCGCCAGCAGCTTTTCAATGGGTCATCACGGTCGTACCTACACCTTC
d_call: -; j_call: TRBJ1-5; clone_size: many; v_call: TRBV28; cdr3_aa: CASIGTVDQPQHF; cdr3_nt: TGTGCCAGCATTGGGACCGTCGATCAGCCCCAGCATTTT
d_call: TRBD1; j_call: TRBJ1-1; clone_size: many; v_call: TRBV5-1; cdr3_aa: CASSNYRGGEAFF; cdr3_nt: TGCGCCAGCAGCAACTACAGGGGGGGTGAAGCTTTCTTT
d_call: -; j_call: TRBJ2-5; clone_size: -; v_call: TRBV9; cdr3_aa: CASSPQDRKETQYF; cdr3_nt: TGTGCCAGCAGCCCGCAAGACAGAAAAGAGACCCAGTACTTC